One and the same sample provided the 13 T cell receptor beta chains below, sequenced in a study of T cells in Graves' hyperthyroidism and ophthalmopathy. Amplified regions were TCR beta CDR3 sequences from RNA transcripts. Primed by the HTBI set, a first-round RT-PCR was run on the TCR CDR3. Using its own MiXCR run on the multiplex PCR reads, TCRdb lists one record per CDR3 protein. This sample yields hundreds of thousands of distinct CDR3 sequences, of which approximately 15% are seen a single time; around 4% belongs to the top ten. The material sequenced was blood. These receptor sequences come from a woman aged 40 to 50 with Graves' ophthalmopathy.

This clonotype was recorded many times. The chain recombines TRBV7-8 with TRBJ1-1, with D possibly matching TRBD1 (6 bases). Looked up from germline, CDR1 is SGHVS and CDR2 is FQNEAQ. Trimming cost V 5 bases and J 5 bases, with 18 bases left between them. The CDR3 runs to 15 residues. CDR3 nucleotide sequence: TGTGCCAGCAGCCCCCTACAGGGTGCGGGAACTGAAGCTTTCTTT. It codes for CASSPLQGAGTEAFF.

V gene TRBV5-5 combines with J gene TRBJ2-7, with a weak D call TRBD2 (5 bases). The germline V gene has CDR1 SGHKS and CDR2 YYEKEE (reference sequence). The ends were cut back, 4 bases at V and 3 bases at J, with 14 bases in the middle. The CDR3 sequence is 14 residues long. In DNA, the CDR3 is TGTGCCAGCAGCCTCGGACTGATGATCTACGAGCAGTACTTC. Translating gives CASSLGLMIYEQYF.

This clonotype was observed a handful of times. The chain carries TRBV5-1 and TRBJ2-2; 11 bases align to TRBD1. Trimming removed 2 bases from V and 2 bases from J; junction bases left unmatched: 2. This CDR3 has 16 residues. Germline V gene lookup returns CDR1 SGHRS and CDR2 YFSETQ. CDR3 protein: CASSFRTGGNTGELFF. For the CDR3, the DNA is TGCGCCAGCAGCTTCCGGACAGGGGGCAACACCGGGGAGCTGTTTTTT.

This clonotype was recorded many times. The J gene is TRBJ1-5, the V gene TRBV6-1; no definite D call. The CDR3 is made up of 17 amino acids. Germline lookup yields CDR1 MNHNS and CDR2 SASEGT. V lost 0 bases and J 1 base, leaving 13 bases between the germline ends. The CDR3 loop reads CASSEARPLRSNQPQHF. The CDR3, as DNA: TGTGCCAGCAGTGAAGCGCGCCCGCTGCGAAGCAATCAGCCCCAGCATTTT.

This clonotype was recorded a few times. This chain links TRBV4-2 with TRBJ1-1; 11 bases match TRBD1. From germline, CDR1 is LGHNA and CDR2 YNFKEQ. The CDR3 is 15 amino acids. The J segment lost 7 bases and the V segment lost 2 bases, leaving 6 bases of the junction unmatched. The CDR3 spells CASSQKGTGGIEAFF. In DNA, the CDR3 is TGTGCCAGCAGCCAAAAGGGGACAGGGGGAATTGAAGCTTTCTTT.

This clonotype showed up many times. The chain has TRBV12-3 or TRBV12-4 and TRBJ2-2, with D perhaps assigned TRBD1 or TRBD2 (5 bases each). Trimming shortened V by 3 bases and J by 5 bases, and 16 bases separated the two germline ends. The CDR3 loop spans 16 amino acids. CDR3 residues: CASSFRPRGRTGELFF. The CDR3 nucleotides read TGTGCCAGCAGTTTTCGGCCCCGGGGCAGAACCGGGGAGCTGTTTTTT.

CDR3 loop: CAWRWGQGPYEQYF. The DNA of the CDR3 is TGTGCCTGGAGATGGGGGCAAGGGCCCTACGAGCAGTACTTC. This chain joins TRBV30 and TRBJ2-7; D may be TRBD1 (6 bases). Germline V gene data show CDR1 as GTSNPN and CDR2 as SVGIG (reference sequence). V lost 3 bases and J 2 bases, leaving 14 bases between the germline ends. The CDR3 spans 14 residues.

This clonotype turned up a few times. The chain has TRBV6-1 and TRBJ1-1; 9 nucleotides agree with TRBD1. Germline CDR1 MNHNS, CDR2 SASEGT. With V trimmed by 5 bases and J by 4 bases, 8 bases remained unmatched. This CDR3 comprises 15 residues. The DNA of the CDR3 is TGTGCCAGCAGTCCCGGGACAGGGAGTTCCACTGAAGCTTTCTTT. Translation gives CASSPGTGSSTEAFF.

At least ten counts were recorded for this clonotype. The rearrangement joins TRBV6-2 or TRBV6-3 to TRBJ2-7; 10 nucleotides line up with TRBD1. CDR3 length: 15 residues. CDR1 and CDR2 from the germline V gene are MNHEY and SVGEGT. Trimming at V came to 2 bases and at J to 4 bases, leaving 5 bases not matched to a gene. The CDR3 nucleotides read TGTGCCAGCAGTTACGGGACAGGGGCTTCATACGAGCAGTACTTC. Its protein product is CASSYGTGASYEQYF.

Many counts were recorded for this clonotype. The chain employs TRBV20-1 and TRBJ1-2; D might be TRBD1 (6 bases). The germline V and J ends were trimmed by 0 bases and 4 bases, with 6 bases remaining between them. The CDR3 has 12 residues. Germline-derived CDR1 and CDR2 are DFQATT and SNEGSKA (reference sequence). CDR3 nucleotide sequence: TGCAGTGCTAGAGAGGACAGCTATGGCTACACCTTC. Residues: CSAREDSYGYTF.

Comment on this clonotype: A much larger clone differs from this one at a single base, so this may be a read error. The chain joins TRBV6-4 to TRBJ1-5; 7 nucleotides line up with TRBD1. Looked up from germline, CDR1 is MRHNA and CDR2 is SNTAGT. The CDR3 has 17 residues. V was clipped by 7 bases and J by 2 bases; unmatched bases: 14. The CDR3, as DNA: TGTGCCAGCAAGACAAGAGGGGGCCTCTTGGGCAATCAGCCCCAGCATTTT. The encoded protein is CASKTRGGLLGNQPQHF.

The CDR3: CASDTGTSGSLTQYF. The CDR3 nucleotides read TGTGCCAGCGACACCGGGACTAGCGGGAGCCTGACCCAGTACTTC. The chain links TRBV5-6 to TRBJ2-5, with 14 bases identical to TRBD2. CDR1 SGHDT and CDR2 YYEEEE come from the germline V gene. The V segment lost 7 bases and the J segment 7 bases; nucleotides outside the gene matches: 9. The CDR3 has 15 residues.

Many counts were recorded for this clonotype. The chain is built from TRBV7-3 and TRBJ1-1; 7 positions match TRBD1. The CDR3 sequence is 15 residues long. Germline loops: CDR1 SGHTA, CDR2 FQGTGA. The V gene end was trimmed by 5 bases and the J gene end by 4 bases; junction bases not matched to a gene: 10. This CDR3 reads CASSPSTGHITEAFF. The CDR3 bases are TGTGCCAGCAGCCCTTCGACAGGGCATATCACTGAAGCTTTCTTT. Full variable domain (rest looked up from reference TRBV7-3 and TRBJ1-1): GAGVSQTPSNKVTEKGKYVELRCDPISGHTALYWYRQSLGQGPEFLIYFQGTGAADDSGLPNDRFFAVRPEGSVSTLKIQRTERGDSAVYLCASSPSTGHITEAFFGQGTRLTVV.